Shown below are 28 T cell receptor beta chains from a single sample sequenced in a study of T cell responses to AZD1222 COVID-19 vaccine. TCRdb keeps only in-frame clones here, not all; method: immunoSEQ multiplex PCR. The sample has about 76,000 clones, over 65% seen once. This sample comprised peripheral blood, obtained 28 days after the second dose of the MenACWY control vaccine. All receptors come from an adult who received the MenACWY meningococcal vaccine as a control.

This chain connects TRBV2 to TRBJ1-4, with D possibly matching TRBD1 (6 bases). Trimming took 6 bases from V and 6 from J, leaving 14 bases between them. The CDR3 sequence is 14 residues long. CDR1 SNHLY and CDR2 FYNNEI come from the germline V gene. CDR3 loop: CASRLRGADEKLFF. As DNA, the CDR3 is TGTGCCAGCAGATTACGGGGGGCTGATGAAAAACTGTTTTTT.

The chain has TRBV5-1 and TRBJ1-1; D remains ambiguous. The CDR3 totals 13 residues. Germline V lookup: CDR1 SGHRS, CDR2 YFSETQ. The V end was cut by 3 bases, the J end by 4 bases, with 10 bases between. Here the CDR3 reads CASSSNERTEAFF. The CDR3 nucleotides are TGCGCCAGCAGCTCAAACGAACGCACTGAAGCTTTCTTT.

The V call is TRBV30, the J call TRBJ2-1; no clear D. The CDR3 spans 11 residues. In germline, CDR1 is GTSNPN, CDR2 SVGIG (reference sequence). Trimming left V 4 bases short and J 10 bases short, with 11 bases between. The CDR3 protein is CAWNHNDEQFF. CDR3 nucleotides: TGTGCCTGGAACCACAACGACGAGCAGTTCTTC. The variable domain in full, completed from reference TRBV30 and TRBJ2-1, reads SQTIHQWPATLVQPVGSPLSLECTVEGTSNPNLYWYRQAAGRGLQLLFYSVGIGQISSEVPQNLSASRPQDRQFILSSKKLLLSDSGFYLCAWNHNDEQFFGPGTRLTVL.

The J gene is TRBJ1-1, the V gene TRBV19, with D maybe TRBD1 (6 bases). This CDR3 spans 14 amino acids. V was trimmed by 4 bases and J by 1 base, leaving 10 bases between them. The germline V gene encodes CDR1 LNHDA and CDR2 SQIVND (reference sequence). Here the CDR3 DNA reads TGTGCCAGTAGTACAACAGGGACGAACACTGAAGCTTTCTTT. It codes for CASSTTGTNTEAFF.

The V and J genes are TRBV18 and TRBJ1-1; D unresolved. Trimming left V 2 bases short and J 1 base short, with 8 bases between. This CDR3 is built from 14 residues. Per the germline V gene, CDR1 is KGHSH and CDR2 is LQKENI. CDR3 nucleotides: TGTGCCAGCTCACCATCGATAGCGAACACTGAAGCTTTCTTT. Protein product: CASSPSIANTEAFF. Full variable domain (outside the CDR3, taken from reference TRBV18 and TRBJ1-1): NAGVMQNPRHLVRRRGQEARLRCSPMKGHSHVYWYRQLPEEGLKFMVYLQKENIIDESGMPKERFSAEFPKEGPSILRIQQVVRGDSAAYFCASSPSIANTEAFFGQGTRLTVV.

Here the CDR3 reads CASSLPFGSGINYGYTF. The CDR3 DNA reads TGTGCCAGCAGTTTACCTTTTGGGTCAGGAATTAACTATGGCTACACCTTC. V gene TRBV28 combines with J gene TRBJ1-2; D is undetermined. There are 17 residues in the CDR3. Looked up from germline, CDR1 is MDHEN and CDR2 is SYDVKM. V lost 2 bases and J 1 base, leaving 17 bases between the germline ends.

The gene calls are TRBV3-1 (or the pseudogene TRBV3-2) and TRBJ1-6, with D possibly matching TRBD1 (5 bases). V dropped 4 bases and J dropped 8 bases, with 9 bases sitting between them. In germline, CDR1 is LGHDT, CDR2 YNNKEL (reference sequence). The CDR3 totals 13 residues. CDR3 protein: CASSPLTDSPLHF. CDR3 DNA: TGTGCCAGCAGCCCCTTGACAGATTCACCCCTCCACTTT.

The rearrangement joins TRBV5-8 to TRBJ1-5, with D unresolved. This CDR3 comprises 15 residues. Germline V lookup: CDR1 SGHTS, CDR2 YDEGEE. V was pared by 0 bases and J by 2 bases, with 9 bases between. CDR3 sequence reads: CASSLDSRRNQPQHF. The DNA of the CDR3 is TGTGCCAGCAGCTTGGACAGCCGTCGCAATCAGCCCCAGCATTTT.

J is TRBJ2-5 and V is TRBV2; D is possibly TRBD2 (6 bases). The CDR3 extends over 16 amino acids. Between the trimmed V and J ends, which lost 3 bases and 5 bases, there was a span of 19 bases. CDR1 and CDR2 (germline): SNHLY, FYNNEI. This chain's CDR3 is CASSDEGRERTETQYF. The CDR3 DNA is TGTGCCAGCAGTGACGAGGGACGGGAGCGGACGGAGACCCAGTACTTC.

V and J are TRBV28 and TRBJ1-1; TRBD1 is a possible D gene (6 bases). This CDR3 comprises 13 residues. Germline assignment: CDR1 MDHEN and CDR2 SYDVKM. Trimming removed 7 bases at V and 6 bases at J, with 15 bases between. The DNA of the CDR3 is TGTGCCAGCACCCTGGGGGGGGCCCCTGAAGCTTTCTTT. Translating it yields CASTLGGAPEAFF.

This chain connects TRBV6-1 to TRBJ1-3; D remains unclear. Trimming left V 3 bases short and J 10 bases short, with 4 bases between. This CDR3 has 10 residues. Germline V gene sequence: CDR1 MNHNS, CDR2 SASEGT. CDR3 DNA: TGTGCCAGCAGTGAGGGGACCATATATTTT. It encodes CASSEGTIYF.

The chain recombines TRBV2 with TRBJ2-5; D is tentatively TRBD1 or TRBD2 (5 bases each). Germline V gives CDR1 SNHLY, CDR2 FYNNEI. Deletions cut 0 bases from V and 2 bases from J, with 16 bases between. The length of the CDR3 is 17 residues. The CDR3 DNA follows: TGTGCCAGCAGTGAAGCCGACTGGGACCCGACTCAAGAGACCCAGTACTTC. Translating gives CASSEADWDPTQETQYF. The full variable domain, with the rest looked up from reference TRBV2 and TRBJ2-5, is EPEVTQTPSHQVTQMGQEVILRCVPISNHLYFYWYRQILGQKVEFLVSFYNNEISEKSEIFDDQFSVERPDGSNFTLKIRSTKLEDSAMYFCASSEADWDPTQETQYFGPGTRLLVL.

The chain carries TRBV5-1 and TRBJ2-7, with a weak D call TRBD1 (6 bases). The CDR3 covers 16 residues. Germline-derived CDR1 and CDR2 are SGHRS and YFSETQ. With 4 bases removed from V and 6 bases from J, the gap between germline ends came to 23 bases. This CDR3 is CASSITQGFLAGEQYF. The CDR3 region has the DNA TGCGCCAGCAGCATAACACAGGGATTTTTGGCGGGCGAGCAGTACTTC.

The genes are TRBV7-2 and TRBJ2-1; TRBD1 matches at 7 bases. This CDR3 has 16 amino acids. The germline CDR1 and CDR2 sequences are SGHTA and FQGNSA. The V and J ends lost 1 base and 10 bases, in that order; junction bases with no gene match: 13. This chain's CDR3 is CASSLEGAGLGTEQFF. The CDR3 DNA follows: TGTGCCAGCAGCTTAGAGGGGGCAGGGCTAGGAACGGAGCAGTTCTTC.

The V gene is TRBV13, the J gene TRBJ2-5, with TRBD2 matching 9 bases. This CDR3 has 15 residues. Trimming at V came to 0 bases and at J to 4 bases, leaving 3 bases not matched to a gene. Germline V CDR1 and CDR2: PRHDT, FYEKMQ (reference sequence). Here the CDR3 reads CASSLGVAGVETQYF. Written as DNA, the CDR3 is TGTGCCAGCAGCTTAGGGGTAGCGGGAGTAGAGACCCAGTACTTC.

CDR3 nucleotide sequence: TGTGCCAGCAGGGGGCGGGGAAACACCGGGGAGCTGTTTTTT. It codes for CASRGRGNTGELFF. The chain employs TRBV28 and TRBJ2-2; possibly TRBD2 for D (6 bases). Germline lookup yields CDR1 MDHEN and CDR2 SYDVKM. CDR3 size: 14 residues. V lost 6 bases to trimming and J lost 2 bases, with 10 bases between them.

V and J are TRBV11-2 and TRBJ2-7, with 11 bases identical to TRBD2. Per germline, CDR1 SGHAT and CDR2 FQNNGV. The CDR3 is 15 amino acids. The J segment lost 0 bases and the V segment lost 5 bases, leaving 3 bases of the junction unmatched. This CDR3 reads CASSLTSGSSYEQYF. The CDR3, as DNA: TGTGCCAGCAGCCTTACTAGCGGGAGCTCCTACGAGCAGTACTTC.

The genes are TRBV6-5 and TRBJ2-7; perhaps TRBD1 as D (5 bases). With 10 bases removed from V and 1 base from J, the gap between germline ends came to 14 bases. This CDR3 is 13 amino acids long. The germline gives CDR1 MNHEY, CDR2 SVGAGI. DNA of the CDR3: TGTGCCACCCCGAGGCAGGGATCCTACGAGCAGTACTTC. This translates into CATPRQGSYEQYF.

V and J are TRBV24-1 and TRBJ2-1; D is tentatively TRBD1 or TRBD2 (6 bases each). There are 16 residues in the CDR3. Germline V gene data show CDR1 as KGHDR and CDR2 as SFDVKD. V was pared by 3 bases and J by 1 base, with 12 bases between. The DNA of the CDR3 is TGTGCCACCAGTGATACTTTAGGGGGGTCCTACAATGAGCAGTTCTTC. Residues: CATSDTLGGSYNEQFF.

The gene calls are TRBV29-1 and TRBJ1-1; D remains ambiguous. Trimming took 0 bases from V and 1 from J, leaving 9 bases between them. In germline, CDR1 is SQVTM, CDR2 ANQGSEA. CDR3 length: 14 amino acids. The CDR3 sequence is CSVEESTANTEAFF. The CDR3 bases are TGCAGCGTTGAAGAAAGCACAGCGAACACTGAAGCTTTCTTT.

The chain uses TRBV28 and TRBJ2-5; D is ambiguous. This CDR3 region has 12 residues. V was clipped by 6 bases and J by 4 bases, with 9 bases between them. Germline-derived CDR1 and CDR2 are MDHEN and SYDVKM. CDR3 DNA: TGTGCCAGCAGGTCTTCGGGAGAGACCCAGTACTTC. Protein product: CASRSSGETQYF.

The CDR3, as DNA: TGTGCCAGCAGCTCACGGACTAGCGGGAGAGTCGGTGAGCAGTTCTTC. Translation: CASSSRTSGRVGEQFF. V and J are TRBV5-4 and TRBJ2-1; 13 bases line up with TRBD2. CDR1 is SGHNT and CDR2 is YYREEE in the germline V gene (reference sequence). V trimming: 3 bases; J trimming: 9 bases; junction bases outside the gene matches: 9. The CDR3 is 16 amino acids.

The V call is TRBV2, the J call TRBJ1-2, with TRBD1 matching 8 bases. The V and J ends lost 4 bases and 6 bases, in that order; junction bases with no gene match: 4. Per germline, CDR1 SNHLY and CDR2 FYNNEI. The CDR3 covers 13 residues. The CDR3 DNA reads as TGTGCCAGCAGTGTGGACAGGGAGAATGGCTACACCTTC. Encoded protein: CASSVDRENGYTF. The full variable domain, rest sourced from reference TRBV2 and TRBJ1-2, is EPEVTQTPSHQVTQMGQEVILRCVPISNHLYFYWYRQILGQKVEFLVSFYNNEISEKSEIFDDQFSVERPDGSNFTLKIRSTKLEDSAMYFCASSVDRENGYTFGSGTRLTVV.

V and J are TRBV7-9 and TRBJ1-5; D perhaps matches TRBD1 (5 bases). The CDR3 sequence is 13 residues long. Germline CDR1 and CDR2: SEHNR and FQNEAQ (reference sequence). Trimming removed 2 bases from V and 10 bases from J, with 12 bases in between. CDR3 region: CASSLNEGIPQHF. CDR3 DNA: TGTGCCAGCAGCTTAAATGAGGGGATCCCCCAGCATTTT. The entire variable domain, with the rest obtained from reference TRBV7-9 and TRBJ1-5, is as follows: DTGVSQNPRHKITKRGQNVTFRCDPISEHNRLYWYRQTLGQGPEFLTYFQNEAQLEKSRLLSDRFSAERPKGSFSTLEIQRTEQGDSAMYLCASSLNEGIPQHFGDGTRLSIL.

The chain recombines TRBV2 with TRBJ1-1; D remains ambiguous. The CDR3 is 13 residues long. Germline CDR1 is SNHLY and CDR2 is FYNNEI. The V end was cut by 4 bases, the J end by 3 bases, with 9 bases between. CDR3 coding DNA: TGTGCCAGCAGTGCGAGCGGTTACACTGAAGCTTTCTTT. This translates into CASSASGYTEAFF.

The V and J genes are TRBV5-1 and TRBJ2-2; the match to TRBD1 covers 8 bases. The ends lost 4 bases at V and 0 bases at J; junction bases unmatched: 2. Germline CDR1 reads SGHRS; CDR2 reads YFSETQ. The CDR3 is 15 residues long. In DNA, the CDR3 is TGCGCCAGCAGCCTGGACAGGGCGAACACCGGGGAGCTGTTTTTT. It codes for CASSLDRANTGELFF.

The chain uses TRBV3-1 (or the pseudogene TRBV3-2) and TRBJ1-6; 7 bases match TRBD1. Per the germline V gene, CDR1 is LGHDT and CDR2 is YNNKEL (reference sequence). The CDR3 contains 14 residues. Trimming removed 4 bases from V and 7 bases from J; junction bases left unmatched: 4. In nucleotides, the CDR3 is TGTGCCAGCAGCCGCGGGACAGACAATTCACCCCTCCACTTT. Amino acid sequence: CASSRGTDNSPLHF.

This rearrangement joins TRBV2 to TRBJ1-5; 7 bases line up with TRBD1. The germline V gene encodes CDR1 SNHLY and CDR2 FYNNEI. The CDR3 has 13 amino acids. V shed 6 bases and J 5 bases; nucleotides not matched to a gene: 4. CDR3 coding DNA: TGTGCCAGCAGGGACAGGCCTTATCAGCCCCAGCATTTT. It encodes CASRDRPYQPQHF.